A selection of T cell receptor beta chains follows, all from one sample in a study of blood T cell repertoires in COVID-19. Only in-frame clones appear in the TCRdb table, and some are missing; sequencing was by immunoSEQ multiplex PCR. The sample lists around 160,000 clones, 80% to 90% occurring once. The specimen was peripheral blood. All receptors come from a man aged 60-69 years with acute or convalescent COVID-19. Each CDR3 is given with its conserved first and last residue. A D gene is named only where the DNA matches it firmly. The size field is filled for only some rows; it gives once, few, many or a size class.

CDR3: CSAQREGTYNEQFF
DNA: TGCAGCGCCCAGCGGGAGGGGACCTACAATGAGCAGTTCTTC
D: TRBD2
J: TRBJ2-1
V: TRBV29-1
size: .
length: 14

CDR3: CASLLSGTRGETQYF
DNA: TGCGCCAGTCTGCTTAGCGGGACGAGGGGAGAGACCCAGTACTTC
D: TRBD2
J: TRBJ2-5
V: TRBV5-1
size: .
length: 15

CDR3: CSASPTREQYF
DNA: TGCAGTGCTAGCCCCACACGCGAGCAGTACTTC
D: .
J: TRBJ2-7
V: TRBV20-1
size: few
length: 11

CDR3: CATSRKGNRGGQPQHF
DNA: TGTGCCACCAGCAGAAAAGGGAACCGGGGAGGTCAGCCCCAGCATTTT
D: .
J: TRBJ1-5
V: TRBV15
size: .
length: 16

CDR3: CASSLMLGLANNEQFF
DNA: TGTGCCAGCAGCCTAATGCTGGGACTAGCGAACAATGAGCAGTTCTTC
D: TRBD2
J: TRBJ2-1
V: TRBV7-2
size: .
length: 16

CDR3: CAISGTGLSTEAFF
DNA: TGTGCCATCAGTGGGACAGGGTTGAGCACTGAAGCTTTCTTT
D: TRBD1
J: TRBJ1-1
V: TRBV10-3
size: .
length: 14

CDR3: CASSQHYF
DNA: TGTGCCAGCAGCCAACACTACTTC
D: .
J: TRBJ2-7
V: TRBV7-3
size: .
length: 8

CDR3: CASSLGGRNTGELFF
DNA: TGCGCCAGCAGCTTGGGTGGGAGAAACACCGGGGAGCTGTTTTTT
D: .
J: TRBJ2-2
V: TRBV5-1
size: .
length: 15

CDR3: CSASRENQPQHF
DNA: TGCAGTGCTAGTAGGGAGAATCAGCCCCAGCATTTT
D: .
J: TRBJ1-5
V: TRBV20-1
size: .
length: 12

CDR3: CASSLTVRGNTIYF
DNA: TGCGCCAGCAGCTTGACAGTGCGGGGCAACACCATATATTTT
D: .
J: TRBJ1-3
V: TRBV5-1
size: few
length: 14

CDR3: CASSSGQGATSEAFF
DNA: TGCGCCAGCAGCTCAGGACAGGGGGCGACATCTGAAGCTTTCTTT
D: TRBD1
J: TRBJ1-1
V: TRBV5-1
size: .
length: 15

CDR3: CAWSVSAAVNSPLHF
DNA: TGTGCCTGGAGTGTCTCAGCGGCGGTGAATTCACCCCTCCACTTT
D: .
J: TRBJ1-6
V: TRBV30
size: .
length: 15

CDR3: CASRRDLAGVETQYF
DNA: TGTGCCAGCAGGAGGGATCTAGCGGGAGTAGAGACCCAGTACTTC
D: TRBD2
J: TRBJ2-5
V: TRBV6-5
size: .
length: 15

CDR3: CASSRAPSRGETQYF
DNA: TGCGCCAGCAGCCGAGCCCCTAGTAGAGGGGAGACCCAGTACTTC
D: .
J: TRBJ2-5
V: TRBV5-1
size: .
length: 15

CDR3: CASSVDRPSNTGELFF
DNA: TGTGCCAGCAGTGTTGACAGGCCCTCGAACACCGGGGAGCTGTTTTTT
D: .
J: TRBJ2-2
V: TRBV6-1
size: .
length: 16

CDR3: CTSSQDPLSGSRSNTQYF
DNA: TGCACCAGCAGCCAAGATCCCCTTAGCGGGAGTAGGTCTAATACGCAGTATTTT
D: .
J: TRBJ2-3
V: TRBV1
size: .
length: 18

CDR3: CASSPWRSGTGSQGGTDTQYF
DNA: TGCGCCAGCAGCCCCTGGAGGTCCGGGACAGGGAGTCAAGGTGGCACAGATACGCAGTATTTT
D: TRBD1
J: TRBJ2-3
V: TRBV5-1
size: .
length: 21

CDR3: CASSPHNPPSLYF
DNA: TGTGCCAGCAGTCCACACAACCCCCCCTCATTGTACTTC
D: .
J: TRBJ2-7
V: TRBV27
size: .
length: 13